The 20 T cell receptor beta chains given below trace back to one sample, sequenced in a study of T cell responses to AZD1222 COVID-19 vaccine. Data came from immunoSEQ multiplex PCR; TCRdb stores just in-frame clones and leaves some out. The repertoire consists of some 130,000 clones, with roughly 87% occurring once and the leading ten covering 1.3% to 1.5%. The sequencing used peripheral blood, collected on day 0 of AZD1222 vaccination. These receptors were collected from an adult in good health.

V and J are TRBV9 and TRBJ2-5, with 9 bases matching TRBD1. CDR1 is SGDLS and CDR2 is YYNGEE in the germline V gene. This CDR3 contains 16 residues. V shed 4 bases and J 4 bases; nucleotides not matched to a gene: 11. CDR3 sequence (DNA): TGTGCCAGCAGCAGACCCGGGACAGGGTTATCAGAGACCCAGTACTTC. Protein product: CASSRPGTGLSETQYF.

The gene calls are TRBV5-1 and TRBJ1-3; no clear D. In germline, CDR1 is SGHRS, CDR2 YFSETQ. Trimming shortened V by 0 bases and J by 2 bases, and 6 bases separated the two germline ends. The length of the CDR3 is 14 residues. CDR3 coding DNA: TGCGCCAGCAGCTTGGACTCAGCTGGAAACACCATATATTTT. The encoded protein is CASSLDSAGNTIYF.

This chain uses TRBV6-5 with TRBJ1-2; the match to TRBD1 covers 7 bases. Losses at the gene ends were 7 bases for V and 5 bases for J; bases not matched to a gene: 7. The germline gives CDR1 MNHEY, CDR2 SVGAGI. The CDR3 length is 13 residues. CDR3 nucleotides: TGTGCCAGCACAGCGGGACAGTTTTATGGCTACACCTTC. Residues: CASTAGQFYGYTF.

The chain employs TRBV9 and TRBJ1-6; possible D gene TRBD1, 6 bases. The CDR3 sequence is 15 residues long. V shed 0 bases and J shed 9 bases, with 13 bases lying between them. CDR1 and CDR2 from the germline V gene are SGDLS and YYNGEE. The CDR3 bases are TGTGCCAGCAGCGTAGAATCAGGGGTTGTTTCACCCCTCCACTTT. This codes for CASSVESGVVSPLHF.

The chain recombines TRBV29-1 with TRBJ2-1, with 8 nucleotides matching TRBD1. Germline V gene sequence: CDR1 SQVTM, CDR2 ANQGSEA. There are 11 residues in the CDR3. V was pared by 4 bases and J by 16 bases, with 9 bases of the junction left unmatched. Written as DNA, the CDR3 is TGCAGCGTTGGAACAGGGGGAAGATTTTTCTTC. It is translated as CSVGTGGRFFF.

The chain couples TRBV7-9 to TRBJ1-2, with 8 bases that match TRBD1. CDR3 length: 15 residues. Germline loops: CDR1 SEHNR, CDR2 FQNEAQ (reference sequence). V shed 7 bases and J 7 bases; nucleotides not matched to a gene: 14. CDR3 protein: CASNTFRGRISGYTF. DNA for the CDR3: TGTGCCAGCAACACTTTCAGGGGGCGAATATCTGGCTACACCTTC.

This rearrangement joins TRBV28 to TRBJ1-3; TRBD1 matches 7 bases. This CDR3 spans 15 amino acids. The germline V gene has CDR1 MDHEN and CDR2 SYDVKM. Losses at the gene ends were 7 bases for V and 0 bases for J; bases not matched to a gene: 6. CDR3 sequence (DNA): TGTGCCAGCACTCCGACAGGGTTCTCTGGAAACACCATATATTTT. Amino acid sequence: CASTPTGFSGNTIYF.

The chain couples TRBV12-3 or TRBV12-4 to TRBJ1-2, with a weak D call TRBD1 (5 bases). Trimming removed 7 bases at V and 6 bases at J, with 15 bases between. This CDR3 has 13 amino acids. CDR3 amino acids: CASTVGQANGYTF. DNA of the CDR3: TGTGCCAGCACCGTGGGGCAGGCCAATGGCTACACCTTC.

CDR3 sequence: CASKSLQEGQPQHF. CDR3 nucleotides: TGTGCCAGTAAGAGTCTCCAGGAGGGTCAGCCCCAGCATTTT. V and J are TRBV19 and TRBJ1-5; D is unclear. V gave up 7 bases and J gave up 6 bases, with 16 bases separating them. Germline-derived CDR1 and CDR2 are LNHDA and SQIVND (reference sequence). The CDR3 loop spans 14 amino acids.

This clone was detected once. The J gene is TRBJ1-5, the V gene TRBV6-5, with D perhaps matching TRBD1 (5 bases). CDR1 and CDR2 (germline): MNHEY, SVGAGI. The V end was cut by 2 bases, the J end by 6 bases, with 11 bases between. The CDR3 covers 14 residues. The CDR3 nucleotides read TGTGCCAGCAGTTACCCTTATCAGGGTCAGCCCCAGCATTTT. It codes for CASSYPYQGQPQHF.

The chain is built from TRBV6-6 and TRBJ1-3; perhaps TRBD1 as D (6 bases). The germline V gene has CDR1 MNHNY and CDR2 SVGAGI (reference sequence). The CDR3 loop spans 15 amino acids. Between the trimmed V and J ends, which lost 8 bases and 2 bases, there was a span of 16 bases. The chain's CDR3 is CASEGGGLTGNTIYF. CDR3 sequence (DNA): TGTGCCAGCGAAGGAGGGGGGCTTACTGGAAACACCATATATTTT.

This clone was counted a single time. This chain joins TRBV3-1 (or the pseudogene TRBV3-2) and TRBJ2-5; TRBD2 might be the D (5 bases). The V end was cut by 4 bases, the J end by 2 bases, with 14 bases between. This CDR3 is built from 15 residues. Germline V gives CDR1 LGHDT, CDR2 YNNKEL (reference sequence). The DNA for the CDR3 is TGTGCCAGCAGCCGGGAGTACCCGCTTCAAGAGACCCAGTACTTC. Its translation is CASSREYPLQETQYF.

The genes are TRBV7-9 and TRBJ2-3; tentatively, D is TRBD1 or TRBD2 (5 bases each). This CDR3 comprises 12 residues. Germline CDR1 and CDR2: SEHNR and FQNEAQ (reference sequence). With 4 bases removed from V and 5 bases from J, the gap between germline ends came to 7 bases. CDR3 in amino acids: CASSSGRDTQYF. The CDR3 region has the DNA TGTGCCAGCAGCTCGGGACGAGATACGCAGTATTTT.

This rearrangement joins TRBV4-2 to TRBJ1-1; D remains unclear. Germline lookup yields CDR1 LGHNA and CDR2 YNFKEQ. This CDR3 spans 14 amino acids. Trimming took off 4 bases at V and 2 bases at J, with 11 bases between the two ends. CDR3: CASSPEYANTEAFF. The DNA for the CDR3 is TGTGCCAGCAGCCCGGAGTATGCTAACACTGAAGCTTTCTTT.

The chain employs TRBV4-1 and TRBJ2-2, with D possibly being TRBD2 (6 bases). The CDR3 runs to 16 residues. Trimming cost V 7 bases and J 2 bases, with 17 bases left between them. CDR1 and CDR2 (germline): MGHRA, YSYEKL. Here the CDR3 DNA reads TGCGCCAGCACCCCCCGGGCGGGGACCAACACCGGGGAGCTGTTTTTT. Translated, it gives CASTPRAGTNTGELFF.

The V call is TRBV12-3 or TRBV12-4, the J call TRBJ2-2; D gene ambiguous. The length of the CDR3 is 13 residues. Trimming shortened V by 5 bases and J by 4 bases, and 8 bases separated the two germline ends. The CDR3 sequence: CASSLTPTGELFF. The CDR3 bases are TGTGCCAGCAGTCTGACACCCACCGGGGAGCTGTTTTTT.

The chain has TRBV5-4 and TRBJ2-5, with D hard to call. CDR3 length: 16 residues. CDR1 SGHNT and CDR2 YYREEE come from the germline V gene (reference sequence). The V gene lost 0 bases and the J gene lost 5 bases, with 17 bases spanning the gap. The CDR3, as DNA: TGTGCCAGCAGCTTGGATGGCTATCTTGCTTGGGAGACCCAGTACTTC. This codes for CASSLDGYLAWETQYF. Variable domain in full (rest from reference TRBV5-4 and TRBJ2-5): ETGVTQSPTHLIKTRGQQVTLRCSSQSGHNTVSWYQQALGQGPQFIFQYYREEENGRGNFPPRFSGLQFPNYSSELNVNALELDDSALYLCASSLDGYLAWETQYFGPGTRLLVL.

The chain uses TRBV6-2 or TRBV6-3 and TRBJ2-2; D might be TRBD2 (6 bases). The V end lost 4 bases, the J end lost 3 bases, and 9 bases lay between the germline ends. CDR3 size: 14 residues. Germline CDR1 is MNHEY and CDR2 is SVGEGT. CDR3 bases: TGTGCCAGCAGTTGGAGGAGGGACACCGGGGAGCTGTTTTTT. It is translated as CASSWRRDTGELFF.

The rearrangement uses TRBV7-9 and TRBJ2-6, with a tentative D call TRBD1 (7 bases). The CDR3 sequence is 17 residues long. V was clipped by 5 bases and J by 0 bases, with 14 bases between them. Germline V gives CDR1 SEHNR, CDR2 FQNEAQ (reference sequence). The CDR3 protein is CASSPGQTSSGANVLTF. CDR3 coding DNA: TGTGCCAGCAGCCCGGGACAGACTAGCTCTGGGGCCAACGTCCTGACTTTC.

The chain uses TRBV7-9 and TRBJ1-5; D unresolved. Trimming removed 5 bases from V and 5 bases from J, with 10 bases in between. The V gene's germline CDR1 is SEHNR and CDR2 FQNEAQ (reference sequence). This CDR3 spans 13 amino acids. CDR3 DNA sequence: TGTGCCAGCAGCCAGACATGGGATCAGCCCCAGCATTTT. Translated: CASSQTWDQPQHF.